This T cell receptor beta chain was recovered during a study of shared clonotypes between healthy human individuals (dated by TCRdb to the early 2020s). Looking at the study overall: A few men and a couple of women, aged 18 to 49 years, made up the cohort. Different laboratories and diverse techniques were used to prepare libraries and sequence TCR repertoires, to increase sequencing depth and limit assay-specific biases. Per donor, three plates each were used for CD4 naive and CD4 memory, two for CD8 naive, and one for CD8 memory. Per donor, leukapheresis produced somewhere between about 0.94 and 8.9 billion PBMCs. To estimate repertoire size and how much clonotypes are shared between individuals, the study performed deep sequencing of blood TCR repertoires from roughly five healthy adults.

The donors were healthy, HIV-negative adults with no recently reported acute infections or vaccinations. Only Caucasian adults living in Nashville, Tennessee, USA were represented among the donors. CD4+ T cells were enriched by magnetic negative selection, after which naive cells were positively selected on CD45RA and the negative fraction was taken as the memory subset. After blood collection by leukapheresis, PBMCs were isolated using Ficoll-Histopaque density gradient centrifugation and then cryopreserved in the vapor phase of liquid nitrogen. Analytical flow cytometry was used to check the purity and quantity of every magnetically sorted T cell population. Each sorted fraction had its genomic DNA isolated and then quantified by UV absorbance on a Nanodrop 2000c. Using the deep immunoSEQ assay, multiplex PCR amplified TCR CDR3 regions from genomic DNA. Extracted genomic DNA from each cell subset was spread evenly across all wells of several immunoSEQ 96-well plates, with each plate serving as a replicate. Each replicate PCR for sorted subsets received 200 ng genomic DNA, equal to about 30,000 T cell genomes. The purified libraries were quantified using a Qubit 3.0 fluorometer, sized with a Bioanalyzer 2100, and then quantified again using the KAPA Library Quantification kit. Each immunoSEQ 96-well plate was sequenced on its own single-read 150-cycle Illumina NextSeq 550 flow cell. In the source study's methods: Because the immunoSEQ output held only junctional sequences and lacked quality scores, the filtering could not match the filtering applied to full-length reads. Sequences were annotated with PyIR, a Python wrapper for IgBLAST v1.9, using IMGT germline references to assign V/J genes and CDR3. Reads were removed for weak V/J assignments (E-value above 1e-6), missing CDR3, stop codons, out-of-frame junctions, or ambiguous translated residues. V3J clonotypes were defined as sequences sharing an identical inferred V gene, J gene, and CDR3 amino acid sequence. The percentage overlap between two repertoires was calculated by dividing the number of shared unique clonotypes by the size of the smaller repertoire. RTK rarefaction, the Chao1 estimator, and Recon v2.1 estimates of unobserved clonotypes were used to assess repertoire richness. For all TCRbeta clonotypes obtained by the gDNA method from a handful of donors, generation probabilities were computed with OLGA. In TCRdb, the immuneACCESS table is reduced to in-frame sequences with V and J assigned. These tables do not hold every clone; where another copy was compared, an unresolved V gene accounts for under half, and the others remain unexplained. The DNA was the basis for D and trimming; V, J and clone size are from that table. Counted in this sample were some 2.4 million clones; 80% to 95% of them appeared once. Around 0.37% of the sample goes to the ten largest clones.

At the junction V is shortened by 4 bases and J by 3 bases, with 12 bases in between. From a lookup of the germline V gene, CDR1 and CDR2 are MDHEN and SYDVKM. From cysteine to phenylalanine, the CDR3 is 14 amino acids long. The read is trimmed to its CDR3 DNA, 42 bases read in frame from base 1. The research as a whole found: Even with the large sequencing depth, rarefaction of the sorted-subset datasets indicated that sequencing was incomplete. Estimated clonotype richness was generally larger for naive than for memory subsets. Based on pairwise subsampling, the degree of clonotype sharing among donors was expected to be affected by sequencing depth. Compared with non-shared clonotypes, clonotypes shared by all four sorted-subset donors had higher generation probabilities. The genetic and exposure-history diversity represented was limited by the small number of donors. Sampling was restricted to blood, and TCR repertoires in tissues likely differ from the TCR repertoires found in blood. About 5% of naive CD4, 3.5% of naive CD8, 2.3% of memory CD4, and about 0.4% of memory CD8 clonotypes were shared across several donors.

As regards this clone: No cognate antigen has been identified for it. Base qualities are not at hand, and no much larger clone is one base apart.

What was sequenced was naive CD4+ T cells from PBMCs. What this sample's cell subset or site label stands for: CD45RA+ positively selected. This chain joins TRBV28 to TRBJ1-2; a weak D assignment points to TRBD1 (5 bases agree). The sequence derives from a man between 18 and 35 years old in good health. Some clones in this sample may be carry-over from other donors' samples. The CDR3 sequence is CASSSRQYYYGYTF. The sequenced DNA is TGTGCCAGCAGTTCTAGACAGTACTACTATGGCTACACCTTC.